This T cell receptor (beta chain) was retrieved from a study of cytomegalovirus exposure and HLA in healthy donors (dated by TCRdb to about 2017). Study-wide context: In an earlier analysis of fewer than 750 of the donors, 250 to 350 Gb of sequence data and 120 million or so unique TCR beta sequences from about 179 million T cells were reported. Roughly 300 gigabases of sequencing data and about 92 million unique TCR sequences made up an early release that covered fewer than 650 HLA-typed donors. Of the approximately 400 genotyped donors, about 84% fell in the genetic ancestry cluster associated with self-reported Caucasian donors. The study aimed to test whether signatures of past pathogen exposure could be identified by cataloging public T cell receptors. Using immunosequencing, the study profiled T cell repertoires from about 620 subjects and related those repertoires to cytomegalovirus serostatus. A separate validation cohort of more than 100 different subjects was used in addition to the roughly 640-subject first cohort. High-throughput TCR immunosequencing, statistical association of individual TCRs with disease status, and machine learning were combined to predict cytomegalovirus infection status. In a later analysis, previously published TCR beta repertoires from 666 donors were re-analyzed and high-resolution HLA genotyping was added so that TCR occurrence patterns could be studied. In the later analysis, no new phenotypic data were used to find candidate immune exposures; instead, reliance was placed on TCR beta sequences and their occurrence across donors. To decide whether each TCR beta V gene segment behaved as functional or pseudogenic, an earlier analysis of some 570 of the donors relied on high-throughput TCR beta sequencing. Donor age, sex, ethnicity and CMV serostatus were compiled alongside the repertoire data. A later genetic analysis took genome-wide SNP genotypes for about three fifths of the 666 donors and used that subset as a discovery cohort. All discovery cohort repertoires had been generated using a single sequencing platform. HLA typing covered class I and class II loci at four-digit resolution. The number of donors typed differed by locus, with 629-630 for A, B, C, DRB1 and DQB1, over 500 for DQA1, 600 to 610 for DPA1, and 450 to 480 for DPB1. Four to six DR-DQ haplotypes were handled as single units for association and clustering because linkage in the cohort was strong. On average, around 230,000 unique TCR beta nucleotide sequences were sequenced per donor among roughly 430 genotyped donors of the cohort, with around 19% of those sequences being non-productive. Beyond this particular receptor, the publication reports: The sequencing pipeline was judged likely to have produced a cluster of highly shared sequence variants as a technical artifact. Some IMGT-functional V segments, including TRBV6-2 and TRBV6-3, could not be distinguished by the 87-base-pair reads and were therefore excluded. In a later genetic analysis, fewer N-insertions in productive TCRs were reported among donors in an Asian-associated ancestry cluster than the approximately 630-donor mean. When HLA alleles, especially DR and DQ, strongly co-occurred, TCR associations were difficult to assign to individual alleles. In a later analysis, TCR association rates were found to vary across HLA loci, with the most associated TCRs seen for DRB1 alleles and the fewest for HLA-C alleles. In the study, about 150 TCR beta chains were listed as associated with cytomegalovirus. In this cohort, only TCR beta chains were sequenced, and detectable features were limited by the absence of alpha or paired-chain data. Sequencing depth was assumed to be roughly uniform across donors in the presence/absence analyses, though that assumption may not hold. The authors suggested that the approach could potentially be generalized to other disease states and immunological phenotypes. A later analysis found that HLA-associated TCR beta chains were more clonally expanded and had lower generation probabilities than equally common non-associated chains. A further reported finding was that TCR beta sequences accurately predicted the HLA-A and HLA-B alleles for most subjects in the first cohort. The only immune exposure information available for the cohort was CMV serostatus. Linkage disequilibrium might explain the correlated functional status among segregating V segments, but an unknown experimental factor could not be excluded. A later analysis reported that several top co-occurrence clusters appeared linked to parvovirus B19, influenza, CMV and Epstein-Barr virus. HLA typing was unavailable for some donors at each locus, so association tests used only the typed subset. In a later genetic analysis, a missense DCLRE1C variant was associated with V-gene and J-gene trimming of TCR beta chains, and the association was replicated in an independent cohort. In a later analysis, some 17,000 TCR beta sequences were associated with specific HLA alleles at a false discovery rate of 0.05. The classifier was reported to diagnose cytomegalovirus status with high specificity and sensitivity in both the original and validation cohorts. Broadly in line with IMGT annotations, most TCR beta V segments showed up in productive rearrangements about 87% or about 30% of the time in an earlier analysis of 450 to 600 of the donors. Across donors, most TCR sequences were observed very rarely, whereas some public TCRs were present in many individuals. Most CMV-associated TCR beta chains appeared to be HLA-restricted in a later analysis, and the HLA associations seemed to be driven largely by CMV exposure. Because counts were too low, roughly 17 rarely observed V segments, including chromosome 9 orphons, were left out of the earlier analysis of about 500 of the donors. A few of the identified cytomegalovirus-associated TCR beta chains were confirmed in vitro to be specific for cytomegalovirus antigens.

In total, 500 to 700 healthy bone marrow donors made up the cohort. Cohort members were all nominally healthy when sampled, although unrecorded immune exposures were likely present. The donor tested CMV seropositive and was one of the 289 seropositive cohort members. A peripheral blood sample was provided by each donor, and peripheral blood mononuclear cells were used for TCR beta sequencing. The Qiagen DNeasy Blood Extraction Kit was used to extract genomic DNA from the blood cell samples. The germline V gene sets CDR1 to SNHLY and CDR2 to FYNNEI. V has 5 bases trimmed and J has 6 bases trimmed; junction bases matching no gene number 6. The CDR3 has 14 amino acids, counting the end cysteine and phenylalanine. The kept DNA is CDR3 alone, 42 bases in frame from the first base. Library method: the immunoSEQ multiplex PCR assay. The multiplex PCR relied on a mix of 60 forward primers for TCR Vbeta segments and 13 reverse primers for TCR Jbeta segments. A multiplex PCR assay on genomic DNA amplified the CDR3 region of rearranged TCR beta genes. The amplified TCR beta libraries were sequenced on the Illumina HiSeq System as 87-base-pair reads. In the original analysis: Across the roughly 700 repertoires, a later analysis counted some 80 million unique TCR beta chains, some 11 million of which were shared by at least two donors. A nearest-neighbor algorithm error-corrected the raw reads and collapsed the reads into unique sequences, merging closely related sequences to remove PCR and sequencing errors. To assign V, D and J gene segments, CDR3 sequences were aligned to IMGT reference sequences. Each retained sequence needed at least a six-nucleotide match to both a V gene segment and a J gene segment. A rearrangement was called productive if the CDR3 had no stop codons and remained in frame with V and J, and every other rearrangement was called non-productive. Following IMGT convention, CDR3 was defined as the stretch from the second conserved V-encoded cysteine up to the conserved J-encoded phenylalanine. In an earlier analysis of some 550 of the donors, sequences lacking an unambiguous match to a single V gene segment were excluded. An earlier analysis of some 610 of the donors called V segments functional above 56.7% productive rearrangements and segregating when the between-donor standard deviation exceeded 5%. To diagnose cytomegalovirus status from the catalog of TCR beta chain sequences, a statistical classification framework was built. A later analysis assigned V and J genes by comparing TCR nucleotide sequences with IMGT/GENE-DB human TR gene sequences. In a later analysis, CDR3 sequences and most-parsimonious VDJ recombination scenarios were assigned using the TCRdist pipeline. In a later analysis, each TCR beta chain was defined by its CDR3 amino acid sequence together with its V-gene family, and reads lacking a unique V-gene family were excluded. To address suspected cross-contamination and a sequencing artifact, a later analysis removed roughly 580 highly shared, low-generation-probability nucleotide sequences. For each public chain, a later analysis derived a clonal expansion index from normalized ranks of inferred template counts within each repertoire. Generation probabilities in a later analysis came from a VDJ recombination model fitted to out-of-frame rearrangements, and those results were checked against IGoR. In a later analysis, TCR-TCR, TCR-HLA and TCR-CMV co-occurrence was scored with hypergeometric tests, and a repertoire-size bias correction was applied to TCR pairs. To estimate false discovery rates, a later analysis permuted the HLA or CMV assignments 20 times. A later analysis grouped co-occurring TCRs with DBSCAN, adding TCRdist sequence similarity when clustering within HLA-allele-positive subsets. Co-occurrence clustering excluded repertoires with fewer than 30,000 or more than 120,000 public chains, plus five with anomalous nucleotide sharing. The source is immuneACCESS, and TCRdb retained only in-frame sequences with V and J called. Part of the clones is not carried over; for the studies checked, unresolved V genes explain less than half of this, and the remainder is unexplained. From that table come the V and J calls and clone size; the DNA was used to work out D and trimming. The sample records over 100,000 clones, about three quarters of which are singletons. The ten largest make up 1.8% of the sample.

This clone was counted a single time. Its antigen remains unidentified. No base qualities exist here, and no much larger clone lies one base off it. The material sequenced was PBMCs. The rearranged chain carries TRBV2 and TRBJ1-5, with 8 bases in between that match TRBD1. The receptor was isolated from a female donor in good health and CMV-seropositive. CDR3 loop: CASSLGQGSQPQHF. The nucleotide sequence is given as TGTGCCAGCAGTCTTGGACAGGGCAGTCAGCCCCAGCATTTT.